This T cell receptor (beta chain) was recorded in a study of beta chain features in type 1 diabetes. Study conclusions and caveats: Patients showed naive, central memory and Treg TCRB repertoires that appeared more similar than those of healthy donors. Type 1 diabetes patients had moderately but significantly shorter TCRB CDR3s in all four CD4+ subsets. The study left unresolved whether HLA type influences TCRB rearrangement.

Each of the CD4+ naive, central memory, regulatory and stem cell-like memory populations was sorted via CD45RO/CCR7/CD25/CD127/CD95/CD27. V lost 5 bases, J lost 9 bases, and 14 bases lay in between. CDR1 and CDR2 from the germline V gene are SQVTM and ANQGSEA. The CDR3 covers 11 residues. Note on this clone: Its antigen is unidentified.

Reverse transcribing all isolated RNA meant expressed TCRB transcripts were sequenced. Some clones are missing from TCRdb's copy, which holds only in-frame ones; the method was immunoSEQ multiplex PCR. Of just over 600,000 clones in the sample, roughly 15% were seen once. Sequencing was carried out using naive CD4+ T cells from blood. This sequence was found in a man between 18 and 29 years old in good health. The chain joins TRBV29-1 to TRBJ2-7; D unclear. The CDR3 DNA sequence: TGCAGCGTTAGGGATCGTATGGTGCAGTACTTC. Amino acids: CSVRDRMVQYF.